This T cell receptor beta chain was captured by sequencing in a study of blood T cells in healthy people across ages (dated by TCRdb to the mid-2010s). For the study in its entirety: In model experiments, template switching captured roughly one uniquely barcoded TCR beta cDNA molecule for every two T cells. Using deep sequencing normalized with unique cDNA molecular identifiers, the study measured how TCR beta repertoire diversity changes with age. To avoid experimental bias, donors of different ages were spread randomly across the sequencing lanes. Four age groups were formed from the donors: young (average 16 years), middle-aged (roughly 38), aged (around 68) and long-lived (roughly 81). The study analyzed two additional independent replicas of 1 million unique cDNA reads from the same blood draw for two donors, one aged 18 to 30 and one aged 80 or older.

Here is what the overall study found, with its caveats: Because the CMV infection status of the donors was unknown, age-related changes in expanded clonotypes may potentially have been confounded. The long-lived group showed more naive CD4+ T cells, fewer expanded clones and increased TCR diversity than the aged group, suggesting age selection. Bulk unsorted PBMC profiling prevented conclusive comparison of naive and antigen-experienced compartments. Total diversity estimates from one million sequenced T cells were considered lower bounds and underestimates. As age increased, observed TCR beta diversity per million T cells dropped in a roughly linear way, and a significant reduction was already evident by age 40. A strong correlation was found between observed TCR beta diversity and the percentage of naive T cells measured by flow cytometry.

The CDR3 sequence holds 13 residues, the cysteine and phenylalanine included. Of the read, only the CDR3 DNA is kept; its 39 bases are in frame from base 1. The CDR1 and CDR2 encoded by the germline V gene (reference sequence) are SGHKS and YYEKEE. At the junction V is shortened by 4 bases and J by 3 bases, with 10 bases in between. About this clonotype: Its specific antigen is unknown. No quality values exist for individual bases; no much larger clone is one base distant.

Donors were under 40 systemically healthy Caucasian individuals from Russia aged 6 to 90 years. Each donor gave about 9.7 milliliters of peripheral blood, drawn into EDTA-treated Vacutainer tubes. Ficoll-Paque density-gradient centrifugation was used to isolate PBMCs, with at least 7 million obtained per sample. Trizol reagent was used to extract total RNA from PBMCs, with at least 5.5 micrograms per sample. For every donor, an aliquot of PBMCs went through flow cytometry to measure the percentages of naive CD45RAhigh/CD27high T cells. Library creation used 5' RACE. These reads were obtained on an Illumina HiSeq 2500. A second PCR of about 7 to 12 cycles was run with a J-beta primer mix and a sample-barcoded 5' primer. Each TCR beta cDNA molecule received a unique molecular identifier from a template-switch 5' adaptor carrying 12 random nucleotides. Each sample yielded at least 3 million CDR3-containing paired-end reads. First-strand cDNA synthesis was performed from all RNA using the Mint cDNA synthesis kit, with priming by a TRBC-specific oligonucleotide. Following uracil-DNA glycosylase treatment, a first 18-cycle PCR with universal primers M1SS and BC2_uni_R was performed on all cDNA. In the source study's methods: For normalization, 1 million high-quality reads were randomly selected from each sample, with every read carrying a distinct molecular identifier. Reads sharing molecular identifiers were discarded rather than binned into consensus sequences. MiTCR, with a Q25 quality threshold and the strictest error-elimination algorithm, was used for CDR3 identification, clonotype clustering and error correction. A nonparametric unseen species model using Euler transformation provided a lower-bound estimate of total TCR beta diversity. TCRdb trimmed the raw reads at Q25, called clones with MiXCR and kept productive beta chains. Entries are consolidated by CDR3 protein sequence, retaining the most common genes and DNA. TCRdb, not the authors, supplied the V and J calls. The sample table records 1.5 million to 2 million distinct CDR3 sequences; about 30% of these occur just once. The ten largest account for over 7% of the sample.

This TCR came from a woman aged 30 to 39 in good health. The sequence is built from TRBV5-5 and TRBJ1-1; the D gene identity is not certain. The source material was blood. CDR3 reads: CASSPVADTEAFF. At the DNA level, the sequence is TGTGCCAGCAGCCCCGTGGCTGACACTGAAGCTTTCTTT.